This TCR beta chain was identified during a study of cytomegalovirus exposure and HLA in healthy donors. Only in-frame clones appear in the TCRdb table, and some are missing; sequencing was by immunoSEQ multiplex PCR. The sample records 200,000 to 300,000 clones, about 90% being singletons. Germline V gene data show CDR1 as WSHSY and CDR2 as SAAADI. This CDR3 region has 15 residues. Trimming pared 3 bases from V and 7 bases from J, leaving 15 bases between. The sequence derives from a woman aged 25-40 years in good health and CMV-seronegative. This chain uses TRBV10-2 with TRBJ2-2; perhaps TRBD1 as D (5 bases). The sequenced sample was PBMCs. CDR3 sequence reads: CASSEYQTRGGELFF. The CDR3 DNA reads as TGCGCCAGCAGTGAATATCAGACAAGGGGCGGGGAGCTGTTTTTT.